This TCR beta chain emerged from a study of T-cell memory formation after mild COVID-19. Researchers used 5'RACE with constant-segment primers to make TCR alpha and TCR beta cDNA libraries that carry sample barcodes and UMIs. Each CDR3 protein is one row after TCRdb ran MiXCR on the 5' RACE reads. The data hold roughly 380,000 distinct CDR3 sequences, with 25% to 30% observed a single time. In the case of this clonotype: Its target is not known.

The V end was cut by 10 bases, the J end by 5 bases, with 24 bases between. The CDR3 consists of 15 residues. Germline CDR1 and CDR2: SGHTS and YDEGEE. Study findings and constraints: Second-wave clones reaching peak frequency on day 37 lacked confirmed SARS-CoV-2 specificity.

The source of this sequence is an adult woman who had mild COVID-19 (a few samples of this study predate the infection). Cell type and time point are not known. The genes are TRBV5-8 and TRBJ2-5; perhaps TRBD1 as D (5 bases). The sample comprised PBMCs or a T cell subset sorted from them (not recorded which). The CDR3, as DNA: TGTGCCGGAACCACGGGCAGGGCCCCAGGGGAGACCCAGTACTTC. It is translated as CAGTTGRAPGETQYF. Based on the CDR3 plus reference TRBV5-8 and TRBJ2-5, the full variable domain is EAGVTQSPTHLIKTRGQQATLRCSPISGHTSVYWYQQALGLGLQFLLWYDEGEERNRGNFPPRFSGRQFPNYSSELNVNALELEDSALYLCAGTTGRAPGETQYFGPGTRLLVL.